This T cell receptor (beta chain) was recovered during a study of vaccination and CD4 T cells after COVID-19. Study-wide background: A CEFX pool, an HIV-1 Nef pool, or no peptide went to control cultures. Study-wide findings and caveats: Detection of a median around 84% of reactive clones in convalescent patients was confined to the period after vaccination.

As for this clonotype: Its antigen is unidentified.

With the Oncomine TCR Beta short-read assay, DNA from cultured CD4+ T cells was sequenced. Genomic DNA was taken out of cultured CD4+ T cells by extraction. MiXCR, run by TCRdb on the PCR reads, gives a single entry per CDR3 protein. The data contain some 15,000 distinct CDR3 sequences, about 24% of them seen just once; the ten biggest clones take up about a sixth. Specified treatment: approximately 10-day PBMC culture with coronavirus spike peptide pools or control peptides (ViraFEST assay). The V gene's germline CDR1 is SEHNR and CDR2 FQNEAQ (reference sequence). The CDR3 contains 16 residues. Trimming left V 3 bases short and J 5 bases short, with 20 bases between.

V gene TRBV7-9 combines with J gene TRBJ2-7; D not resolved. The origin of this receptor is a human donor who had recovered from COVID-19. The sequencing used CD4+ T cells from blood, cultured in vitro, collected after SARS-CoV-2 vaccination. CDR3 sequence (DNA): TGTGCCAGCAGCTTTCGGAATATTGGGCCTCCCGACGAGCAGTACTTC. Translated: CASSFRNIGPPDEQYF.